This T cell receptor beta chain was identified in a study of technical replicates of blood from several donors. Libraries were prepared by immunoSEQ multiplex PCR; TCRdb keeps only in-frame clonotypes and omits some of them. The sample yields approximately 12,000 clones, 85% to 95% seen once. The CDR3 contains 14 residues. V was trimmed by 6 bases and J by 7 bases, leaving 15 bases between them. Germline V gene data show CDR1 as PRHDT and CDR2 as FYEKMQ (reference sequence). The sequence came from a human donor in good health. Specimen: PBMCs. The chain has TRBV13 and TRBJ2-2; D not certain. CDR3 in amino acids: CASRSYQVIGELFF. The CDR3, as DNA: TGTGCCAGCAGGAGCTATCAGGTGATCGGGGAGCTGTTTTTT.